Reported below is one T cell receptor beta chain. This entry belongs to a study of blood T cell repertoires in COVID-19. This CDR3 spans 12 amino acids. Germline-derived CDR1 and CDR2 are SGHVS and FQNEAQ. The V and J ends lost 4 bases and 7 bases, in that order; junction bases with no gene match: 3. Sequenced by immunoSEQ multiplex PCR; TCRdb stores in-frame clones only, minus some. This sample carries roughly 430,000 clones, around 90% of them seen once, and the ten largest clones take approximately 2.1%. Cohorts were based on clinical histories the participants reported. The receptor's source is a woman in her thirties or forties with acute COVID-19. The chain recombines TRBV7-8 with TRBJ1-2; TRBD1 matches 7 bases. Sequencing was performed on PBMCs or T cells enriched from blood (not recorded which). The CDR3 region has the DNA TGTGCCAGCAGCTCGGGACAGTTTGGCTACACCTTC. Amino acids: CASSSGQFGYTF.